Each of the 7 T cell receptor beta chains below was sequenced from the same sample in a study of PD-L1 blockade in urothelial cancer. Time point described: peripheral blood 6 weeks after treatment start. Sequencing used immunoSEQ multiplex PCR; TCRdb keeps in-frame clones, though not all of them. The sample lists about 30,000 clones; around three quarters were seen once. The specimen was PBMCs, collected around atezolizumab (anti-PD-L1) treatment. The receptors come from a man between 65 and 80 years old with urothelial cancer.

V and J are TRBV5-1 and TRBJ1-1; 11 nucleotides agree with TRBD1. Germline values: CDR1 SGHRS, CDR2 YFSETQ. The ends lost 1 base at V and 1 base at J; junction bases unmatched: 9. The CDR3 loop spans 18 amino acids. Here the CDR3 reads CASSLLSGTGGRNTEAFF. The CDR3 coding sequence is TGCGCCAGCAGCTTGTTATCCGGGACAGGGGGGAGGAACACTGAAGCTTTCTTT.

This clone was observed a single time. The chain joins TRBV10-3 to TRBJ1-3; D gene uncertain. This CDR3 is 17 amino acids long. Deletions cut 1 base from V and 2 bases from J, with 15 bases between. CDR1 and CDR2 from the germline V gene are ENHRY and SYGVKD. The DNA for the CDR3 is TGTGCCATCAGTGAGTTACAACCCGGCGGGCCTGGAAACACCATATATTTT. This encodes CAISELQPGGPGNTIYF.

The chain carries TRBV19 and TRBJ1-3; tentatively, D is TRBD1 (5 bases). CDR3 length: 18 amino acids. Germline CDR1 is LNHDA and CDR2 is SQIVND (reference sequence). The V end lost 1 base, the J end lost 3 bases, and 19 bases lay between the germline ends. DNA for the CDR3: TGTGCCAGTAGTATAGCGTTTGAAGTGGCAGGGATTGGAAACACCATATATTTT. Protein sequence: CASSIAFEVAGIGNTIYF.

Here the CDR3 reads CASSQSGDAYNEQFF. As DNA, the CDR3 is TGCGCCAGCAGTCAAAGCGGGGACGCCTACAATGAGCAGTTCTTC. V usage is TRBV4-3 and J usage is TRBJ2-1, with TRBD2 identical over 7 bases. Per germline, CDR1 LGHNA and CDR2 YSLEER. This CDR3 is built from 15 residues. V trimming: 6 bases; J trimming: 2 bases; junction bases outside the gene matches: 7.

This clone was seen a few times. The rearrangement links TRBV5-4 to TRBJ1-2; 7 bases fit TRBD1. The V gene's germline CDR1 is SGHNT and CDR2 YYREEE (reference sequence). The CDR3 is 15 residues long. After removal of 6 bases from V and 6 bases from J, the junction contained 14 bases not matched to a gene. In DNA form, the CDR3 reads TGTGCCAGCATTAAACTACCTGACAGGGCCCATGGCTACACCTTC. This sequence encodes CASIKLPDRAHGYTF.

V is TRBV9 and J is TRBJ2-2, with 8 bases that match TRBD2. V was clipped by 4 bases and J by 6 bases; unmatched bases: 8. Germline V gene sequence: CDR1 SGDLS, CDR2 YYNGEE. The CDR3 length is 15 residues. CDR3 region: CASSSRTSPAGELFF. CDR3 sequence (DNA): TGTGCCAGCAGCTCTCGGACTAGCCCGGCCGGGGAGCTGTTTTTT.

This chain uses TRBV19 with TRBJ2-7, with D possibly matching TRBD2 (6 bases). V gave up 6 bases and J gave up 7 bases, with 16 bases separating them. CDR1 and CDR2 (germline): LNHDA, SQIVND (reference sequence). This CDR3 contains 13 residues. The CDR3 protein is CASRSRGREEQYF. CDR3 coding DNA: TGTGCCAGTAGATCGAGGGGCCGGGAGGAGCAGTACTTC.